Presented here are 18 T cell receptor beta chains from one specimen sequenced in a study of human T cells and chemical hapten exposure. The time point was: patch test 3, about 24 weeks after DPC sensitization. This sample's treatment: therapeutic diphenylcyclopropenone sensitization with weekly scalp DPC. TCRdb reprocessed the RACE reads via MiXCR and lists one record per CDR3 protein. This table holds approximately 71,000 distinct CDR3 sequences, 11% found once. Here the sequenced sample was whole blood, taken in connection with sensitization to the hapten diphenylcyclopropenone (DPC). These receptors were obtained from a woman aged 50 to 65 with alopecia areata. Some clones in this sample may be carry-over from other donors' samples.

This clonotype was seen a handful of times. The chain recombines TRBV7-6 with TRBJ2-7; D is undetermined. V was pared by 4 bases and J by 1 base, with 11 bases between. The CDR3 covers 14 residues. Germline CDR1 SGHVS, CDR2 FNYEAQ. The CDR3 reads CASSSLAESYEQYF. The CDR3 nucleotides read TGTGCCAGCAGCTCATTAGCAGAATCCTACGAGCAGTACTTC.

This clonotype was recorded only once. V gene TRBV5-1 combines with J gene TRBJ2-3; 12 bases map to TRBD2. Germline V lookup: CDR1 SGHRS, CDR2 YFSETQ. CDR3 length equals 15 residues. Trimming cost V 7 bases and J 2 bases; bases outside gene matches: 5. CDR3 in DNA: TGCGCCAGCTCAAGACTAGCGGGGGACACAGATACGCAGTATTTT. This gives the protein CASSRLAGDTDTQYF.

This chain joins TRBV20-1 and TRBJ1-1; D is unresolved. The V gene lost 2 bases and the J gene lost 2 bases, with 15 bases spanning the gap. CDR1 and CDR2 (germline): DFQATT, SNEGSKA (reference sequence). This CDR3 has 15 amino acids. The CDR3 nucleotides are TGCAGTGCTAGAAAGGGCCACCCCATAAACACTGAAGCTTTCTTT. This gives the protein CSARKGHPINTEAFF.

Only a few counts were recorded for this clonotype. The chain links TRBV2 to TRBJ1-2; no clear D. V lost 6 bases and J lost 7, with 6 bases in between. Germline V CDR1 and CDR2: SNHLY, FYNNEI. The CDR3 totals 10 residues. The CDR3 nucleotides read TGTGCCAGCAGGGCCGTTGGCTACACCTTC. It codes for CASRAVGYTF. The entire variable domain, with the rest obtained from reference TRBV2 and TRBJ1-2, is as follows: EPEVTQTPSHQVTQMGQEVILRCVPISNHLYFYWYRQILGQKVEFLVSFYNNEISEKSEIFDDQFSVERPDGSNFTLKIRSTKLEDSAMYFCASRAVGYTFGSGTRLTVV.

This clonotype was found many times. This chain links TRBV28 with TRBJ1-2; D gene ambiguous. Germline loops: CDR1 MDHEN, CDR2 SYDVKM. The CDR3 length is 14 residues. Trimming removed 3 bases at V and 4 bases at J, with 12 bases between. The DNA of the CDR3 is TGTGCCAGCAGTTTGTTGGCAGGACGCTATGGCTACACCTTC. Its translation is CASSLLAGRYGYTF.

CDR3 residues: CASSLLAGVRSDTQYF. Here the CDR3 DNA reads TGTGCCAGCAGTTTATTAGCGGGAGTTAGGTCAGATACGCAGTATTTT. This chain uses TRBV27 with TRBJ2-3; 9 positions agree with TRBD2. The CDR3 sequence is 16 residues long. V lost 1 base and J lost 4; bases outside the gene matches: 6. Germline V lookup: CDR1 MNHEY, CDR2 SMNVEV (reference sequence).

This clonotype showed up just a few times. The chain uses TRBV6-2 or TRBV6-3 and TRBJ2-1; D is ambiguous. The V and J ends lost 5 bases and 5 bases respectively, with 4 bases between them. Per the germline V gene, CDR1 is MNHEY and CDR2 is SVGEGT. The CDR3 is 11 amino acids. The CDR3: CASSHHNEQFF. Here the CDR3 DNA reads TGTGCCAGCAGTCACCACAATGAGCAGTTCTTC.

In its sample, this clonotype was seen many times. The rearrangement joins TRBV2 to TRBJ2-7, with D possibly TRBD2 on 6 matching bases. Germline V gene data show CDR1 as SNHLY and CDR2 as FYNNEI. Trimming took off 7 bases at V and 9 bases at J, with 28 bases between the two ends. The CDR3 sequence is 16 residues long. This chain's CDR3 is CASIADRLRTTLGQYF. Written as DNA, the CDR3 is TGTGCCAGCATCGCGGACCGACTTAGGACTACCCTAGGGCAGTACTTC. Variable domain in full (rest from reference TRBV2 and TRBJ2-7): EPEVTQTPSHQVTQMGQEVILRCVPISNHLYFYWYRQILGQKVEFLVSFYNNEISEKSEIFDDQFSVERPDGSNFTLKIRSTKLEDSAMYFCASIADRLRTTLGQYFGPGTRLTVT.

The chain links TRBV10-1 to TRBJ2-2, with D possibly being TRBD1 or TRBD2 (5 bases each). Germline V lookup: CDR1 WNHNN, CDR2 SYGVQD (reference sequence). The CDR3 extends over 16 amino acids. V lost 1 base and J lost 4, with 13 bases in between. The CDR3 sequence is CASSEFRDGPTGELFF. The DNA of the CDR3 is TGCGCCAGCAGTGAGTTTCGGGACGGCCCCACCGGGGAGCTGTTTTTT.

This clonotype showed up just a few times. This chain connects TRBV7-9 to TRBJ2-2, with 7 bases identical to TRBD1. The junction had 3 bases not matched to a gene; V was cut back by 5 bases and J by 0 bases. This CDR3 comprises 15 residues. Germline V gene sequence: CDR1 SEHNR, CDR2 FQNEAQ (reference sequence). This CDR3 reads CASSNRGANTGELFF. In DNA form, the CDR3 reads TGTGCCAGCAGCAACAGGGGCGCGAACACCGGGGAGCTGTTTTTT.

This clonotype was recorded at least ten times. The chain combines TRBV6-5 with TRBJ1-2, with a weak D call TRBD1 (5 bases). Per germline, CDR1 MNHEY and CDR2 SVGAGI. V gave up 8 bases and J gave up 4 bases, with 14 bases separating them. CDR3 size: 13 residues. CDR3 nucleotides: TGTGCCAGCTCCTCCGGGGGGGGCTATGGCTACACCTTC. Encoded protein: CASSSGGGYGYTF.

This clonotype was observed at least ten times. The chain has TRBV18 and TRBJ2-5; D possibly matches TRBD1 or TRBD2 (5 bases each). V lost 2 bases and J 4 bases, leaving 20 bases between the germline ends. The CDR3 totals 17 residues. Germline loops: CDR1 KGHSH, CDR2 LQKENI. The CDR3 is CASSPEAAGATRETQYF. CDR3 in DNA: TGTGCCAGCTCACCAGAGGCCGCCGGGGCGACCCGAGAGACCCAGTACTTC.

This chain connects TRBV6-5 to TRBJ1-2, with 9 bases that match TRBD1. The CDR3 contains 13 residues. V trimming: 6 bases; J trimming: 5 bases; junction bases outside the gene matches: 4. CDR1 MNHEY and CDR2 SVGAGI come from the germline V gene. The CDR3 reads CASSMDRGYGYTF. In DNA, the CDR3 is TGTGCCAGCAGCATGGACAGGGGATATGGCTACACCTTC.

The V gene is TRBV6-6, the J gene TRBJ1-5; tentatively, D is TRBD1 (6 bases). CDR3 size: 17 residues. The V and J ends lost 6 bases and 7 bases respectively, with 25 bases between them. Germline lookup yields CDR1 MNHNY and CDR2 SVGAGI (reference sequence). CDR3 protein: CASRPGGTRLAGQPQHF. CDR3 in DNA: TGTGCCAGCAGACCCGGCGGGACAAGATTAGCGGGACAGCCCCAGCATTTT.

The chain employs TRBV7-9 and TRBJ2-5; D unclear. V was trimmed by 0 bases and J by 4 bases, leaving 9 bases between them. The length of the CDR3 is 14 residues. The germline CDR1 and CDR2 sequences are SEHNR and FQNEAQ (reference sequence). The DNA for the CDR3 is TGTGCCAGCAGCTTAGCGTACGGCGGAGAGACCCAGTACTTC. Translating it yields CASSLAYGGETQYF. The whole variable domain, remainder taken from reference TRBV7-9 and TRBJ2-5, is DTGVSQNPRHKITKRGQNVTFRCDPISEHNRLYWYRQTLGQGPEFLTYFQNEAQLEKSRLLSDRFSAERPKGSFSTLEIQRTEQGDSAMYLCASSLAYGGETQYFGPGTRLLVL.

The chain combines TRBV20-1 with TRBJ2-7, with D unclear. There are 12 residues in the CDR3. Germline lookup yields CDR1 DFQATT and CDR2 SNEGSKA (reference sequence). The V gene lost 7 bases and the J gene lost 5 bases, with 15 bases spanning the gap. In DNA form, the CDR3 reads TGCAGTGTTAAAAGGGCCTACGACGAGCAGTACTTC. Residues: CSVKRAYDEQYF.

The gene calls are TRBV2 and TRBJ2-7; 10 nucleotides agree with TRBD1. The length of the CDR3 is 14 residues. Germline V gene sequence: CDR1 SNHLY, CDR2 FYNNEI. Trimming took 8 bases from V and 0 from J; bases not matched to a gene: 4. The CDR3 coding sequence is TGTGCCAGCGGGGACAGGGGTAACTCCTACGAGCAGTACTTC. Translation: CASGDRGNSYEQYF.

The chain has TRBV20-1 and TRBJ2-5; D may correspond to TRBD1 or TRBD2 (5 bases each). This CDR3 spans 16 amino acids. With 1 base removed from V and 5 bases from J, the gap between germline ends came to 20 bases. Germline CDR1 DFQATT, CDR2 SNEGSKA (reference sequence). The CDR3 nucleotides read TGCAGTGCTAGAGCAAGAGAGTGGGGGATTGAGGAGACCCAGTACTTC. Protein: CSARAREWGIEETQYF.